What follows are 18 T cell receptor beta chains derived from one specimen sequenced in a study of PD-L1 blockade in urothelial cancer. TCRdb's table, derived via immunoSEQ multiplex PCR, lists solely in-frame clones and lacks some. The sample lists 70,000 to 85,000 clones; around 84% were seen once. This sample comprised PBMCs, obtained around atezolizumab (anti-PD-L1) treatment. The receptors here all came from a man between 65 and 80 years old with urothelial cancer.

This chain joins TRBV19 and TRBJ2-1, with TRBD2 identical over 12 bases. The V segment lost 5 bases and the J segment 6 bases; nucleotides outside the gene matches: 8. Germline CDR1 reads LNHDA; CDR2 reads SQIVND (reference sequence). This CDR3 contains 16 residues. The DNA of the CDR3 is TGTGCCAGTAGTCTCCGTCTAGCGGGAGGGCCCAATGAGCAGTTCTTC. Amino acid sequence: CASSLRLAGGPNEQFF.

The chain recombines TRBV29-1 with TRBJ1-1; D ambiguous. Trimming left V 2 bases short and J 0 bases short, with 7 bases between. CDR3 length: 13 residues. Looked up from germline, CDR1 is SQVTM and CDR2 is ANQGSEA. In DNA form, the CDR3 reads TGCAGCGTTGAAAGGGAGGTGAACACTGAAGCTTTCTTT. This codes for CSVEREVNTEAFF. The variable domain in full, with the rest retrieved from reference TRBV29-1 and TRBJ1-1, is SAVISQKPSRDICQRGTSLTIQCQVDSQVTMMFWYRQQPGQSLTLIATANQGSEATYESGFVIDKFPISRPNLTFSTLTVSNMSPEDSSIYLCSVEREVNTEAFFGQGTRLTVV.

The chain carries TRBV10-3 and TRBJ2-7, with 13 bases aligning to TRBD2. V lost 4 bases, J lost 3 bases, and 3 bases stayed unmatched. The CDR3 runs to 15 residues. The V gene's germline CDR1 is ENHRY and CDR2 SYGVKD. The CDR3 is CAISGTSGRDYEQYF. DNA for the CDR3: TGTGCCATCAGTGGGACTAGCGGGAGAGACTACGAGCAGTACTTC.

This chain links TRBV5-4 with TRBJ2-1; D uncertain. Trimming took off 4 bases at V and 0 bases at J, with 11 bases between the two ends. The CDR3 runs 15 residues. Looked up from germline, CDR1 is SGHNT and CDR2 is YYREEE (reference sequence). CDR3 nucleotide sequence: TGTGCCAGCAGCCCCGGTTCGAGCTCCTACAATGAGCAGTTCTTC. Translating it yields CASSPGSSSYNEQFF.

This clone was picked up one time. This chain uses TRBV30 with TRBJ2-1, with TRBD2 identical over 11 bases. Trimming removed 0 bases from V and 9 bases from J; junction bases left unmatched: 7. Germline V gene data show CDR1 as GTSNPN and CDR2 as SVGIG (reference sequence). The CDR3 spans 15 residues. CDR3 DNA sequence: TGTGCCTGGAGTGTACCCATAGCGGGAGGGTTTGAGCAGTTCTTC. Amino acid sequence: CAWSVPIAGGFEQFF.

This clone was counted only a few times. This rearrangement joins TRBV4-1 to TRBJ2-7, with D possibly TRBD1 on 6 matching bases. Germline assignment: CDR1 MGHRA and CDR2 YSYEKL. The CDR3 covers 14 residues. The V end lost 4 bases, the J end lost 3 bases, and 13 bases lay between the germline ends. The CDR3 DNA sequence: TGCGCCAGCAGCCCTCCAGGCAGGGGCTACGAGCAGTACTTC. Its translation is CASSPPGRGYEQYF.

Here the CDR3 DNA reads TGTGCCAGCCACGACCGGACAGCCCTTGTAGGTGGCTACACCTTC. Translated, it gives CASHDRTALVGGYTF. The V call is TRBV28, the J call TRBJ1-2, with D perhaps TRBD1 (6 bases). Trimming took 8 bases from V and 7 from J, leaving 23 bases between them. There are 15 residues in the CDR3. Looked up from germline, CDR1 is MDHEN and CDR2 is SYDVKM.

The table lists this clone with a few counts. The CDR3 region is CASRPTGTGVVGKLFF. In DNA, the CDR3 is TGTGCCAGCAGGCCGACTGGGACAGGAGTGGTTGGAAAACTGTTTTTT. The chain has TRBV2 and TRBJ1-4, with 8 nucleotides matching TRBD1. V shed 6 bases, J shed 10 bases, and the junction held 16 bases outside the gene matches. The CDR3 extends over 16 amino acids. CDR1 SNHLY and CDR2 FYNNEI come from the germline V gene.

The chain has TRBV4-2 and TRBJ1-3; a weak D match, TRBD1 (5 bases). Germline-derived CDR1 and CDR2 are LGHNA and YNFKEQ. With 0 bases removed from V and 6 bases from J, the gap between germline ends came to 9 bases. The CDR3 extends over 14 amino acids. In nucleotides, the CDR3 is TGTGCCAGCAGCCAAGATCAGGGTTTAAACACCATATATTTT. Its protein is CASSQDQGLNTIYF.

The CDR3 loop reads CASSTRTGVAYEQYF. CDR3 sequence (DNA): TGTGCCAGTAGTACTAGGACAGGTGTCGCCTACGAGCAGTACTTC. This chain joins TRBV19 and TRBJ2-7; TRBD1 aligns across 7 bases. CDR3 length: 15 residues. Germline V CDR1 and CDR2: LNHDA, SQIVND (reference sequence). Losses at the gene ends were 4 bases for V and 2 bases for J; bases not matched to a gene: 8.

The V and J genes are TRBV7-7 and TRBJ2-3, with TRBD1 matching over 10 bases. The V gene's germline CDR1 is SSHAT and CDR2 FNYEAQ (reference sequence). There are 14 residues in the CDR3. J lost 3 bases, V lost 5 bases, and 2 bases had no gene match. In nucleotides, the CDR3 is TGTGCCAGCAGCCCGGGACAGGGGACAGATACGCAGTATTTT. Residues: CASSPGQGTDTQYF. Full variable domain (missing parts from reference TRBV7-7 and TRBJ2-3): GAGVSQSPRYKVTKRGQDVTLRCDPISSHATLYWYQQALGQGPEFLTYFNYEAQPDKSGLPSDRFSAERPEGSISTLTIQRTEQRDSAMYRCASSPGQGTDTQYFGPGTRLTVL.

The V call is TRBV6-6, the J call TRBJ2-5; TRBD2 aligns across 10 bases. CDR1 and CDR2 from the germline V gene are MNHNY and SVGAGI (reference sequence). V lost 7 bases and J lost 4; bases outside the gene matches: 9. The CDR3 extends over 15 amino acids. Written as DNA, the CDR3 is TGTGCCAGCACCTACGGGGCTAGCGGGAGAGAGACCCAGTACTTC. Its translation: CASTYGASGRETQYF.

In its sample, this clone was seen once. The CDR3 nucleotides are TGTGCCAGCAGCTTGCGTCTCGCGGGTGGCACAGATACGCAGTATTTT. Residues: CASSLRLAGGTDTQYF. V gene TRBV5-5 combines with J gene TRBJ2-3, with D possibly TRBD2 on 5 matching bases. CDR3 length: 16 residues. Germline values: CDR1 SGHKS, CDR2 YYEKEE (reference sequence). V dropped 1 base and J dropped 1 base, with 13 bases sitting between them.

This clone was seen just once. The rearrangement links TRBV7-9 to TRBJ1-4; 9 positions match TRBD1. CDR1 SEHNR and CDR2 FQNEAQ come from the germline V gene (reference sequence). The CDR3 has 15 amino acids. The junction had 5 bases not matched to a gene; V was cut back by 3 bases and J by 6 bases. The CDR3 loop is CASSFGTGWDEKLFF. The CDR3, as DNA: TGTGCCAGCAGCTTTGGGACAGGGTGGGATGAAAAACTGTTTTTT.

The rearrangement uses TRBV5-4 and TRBJ2-7; TRBD2 matches 14 bases. V gave up 0 bases and J gave up 6 bases; unmatched junction bases: 11. The CDR3 is 18 residues long. CDR1 SGHNT and CDR2 YYREEE come from the germline V gene (reference sequence). CDR3 in DNA: TGTGCCAGCAGCTTGGTAGTGTCACCGGGACTAGCGGGAGTCGAGCAGTACTTC. Translation gives CASSLVVSPGLAGVEQYF.

This clone was recorded a few times. The V and J genes are TRBV7-9 and TRBJ2-7; TRBD2 might be the D (5 bases). Germline V gives CDR1 SEHNR, CDR2 FQNEAQ (reference sequence). V was pared by 6 bases and J by 4 bases, with 13 bases between. CDR3 size: 13 residues. The CDR3 coding sequence is TGTGCCAGCAGGGACGAGCGCGGGTACGAGCAGTACTTC. Translated, it gives CASRDERGYEQYF. Supplemented by reference TRBV7-9 and TRBJ2-7, the full variable domain reads DTGVSQNPRHKITKRGQNVTFRCDPISEHNRLYWYRQTLGQGPEFLTYFQNEAQLEKSRLLSDRFSAERPKGSFSTLEIQRTEQGDSAMYLCASRDERGYEQYFGPGTRLTVT.

The chain combines TRBV4-1 with TRBJ2-1; D may be TRBD2 (6 bases). V was shortened by 0 bases and J by 9 bases, with 15 bases between the two germline ends. This CDR3 contains 15 residues. CDR1 MGHRA and CDR2 YSYEKL come from the germline V gene. The CDR3 here is CASSQEGGLRGEQFF. The CDR3 nucleotides are TGCGCCAGCAGCCAAGAGGGGGGTCTGCGGGGTGAGCAGTTCTTC.

Worth noting for this clone: One end of the junction does not line up with germline, which may come from a read error. The identical CDR3 is also encoded by other nucleotide sequences in the sample. J is TRBJ1-3 and V is TRBV7-8, with D perhaps matching TRBD1 (5 bases). CDR3 length equals 14 residues. Germline CDR1 is SGHVS and CDR2 is FQNEAQ. As DNA, the CDR3 is TGCGCCAGCAGTGGGGCTCTCTCTGGAAACACCATATATTTT. Translating gives CASSGALSGNTIYF. Using reference TRBV7-8 and TRBJ1-3 for the parts outside the CDR3, the full variable domain is GAGVSQSPRYKVAKRGQDVALRCDPISGHVSLFWYQQALGQGPEFLTYFQNEAQLDKSGLPSDRFFAERPEGSVSTLKIQRTQQEDSAVYLCASSGALSGNTIYFGEGSWLTVV.